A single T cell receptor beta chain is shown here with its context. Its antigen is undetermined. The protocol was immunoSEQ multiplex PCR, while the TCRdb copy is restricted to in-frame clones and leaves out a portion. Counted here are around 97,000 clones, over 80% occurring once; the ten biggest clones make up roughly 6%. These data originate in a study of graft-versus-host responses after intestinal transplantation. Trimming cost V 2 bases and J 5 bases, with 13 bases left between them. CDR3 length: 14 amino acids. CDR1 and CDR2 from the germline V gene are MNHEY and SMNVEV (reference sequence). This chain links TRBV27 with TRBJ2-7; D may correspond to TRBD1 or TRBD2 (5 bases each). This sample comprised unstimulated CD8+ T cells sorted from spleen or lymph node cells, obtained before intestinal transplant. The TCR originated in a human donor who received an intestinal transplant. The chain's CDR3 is CASSLHGAGDEQYF. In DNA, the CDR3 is TGTGCCAGCAGTTTACACGGGGCAGGTGACGAGCAGTACTTC.